This record concerns one TCR beta chain sequence. It has no known antigen specificity. One base away there is no much larger clone; base qualities are not given. The entry originates in a study of beta chain features in type 1 diabetes (dated by TCRdb to the late 2010s). About the study as a whole: Mean age, gender distribution, total cell number and subset yield were not different between patients and healthy donors. A total of over 90,000,000 sorted cells were examined across all samples, and a strong correlation was observed between cell number per subset and RNA yield. In the study, TCRB repertoires of sorted circulating CD4+ T cell subsets from recently diagnosed type 1 diabetes patients were compared with those of matched healthy donors. Regulatory and stem cell-like memory subsets were isolated from only 8 patients and about eight healthy donors, whereas naive and central memory subsets came from all 30 or so donors. Findings and caveats that apply to the study as a whole: Naive, central memory and regulatory TCRB repertoires appeared to be more similar among patients than among healthy donors. Shorter templates might be favored by PCR, yet because patient and control samples were amplified and corrected together, any such skew would affect both groups equally. At VDJ recombination sites, type 1 diabetes patients had fewer insertions and more deleted nucleotides, which implies abnormalities in thymic rearrangement. Only small numbers of individuals were included in the HLA sub-analyses, which left unresolved whether HLA type had any influence on TCRB rearrangement. Because cDNA was sequenced instead of genomic DNA, highly expressing activated cells could be over-represented, though the groups showed no difference in activation or CD3 levels. A moderate but significant shortening of TCRB CDR3 length was observed in type 1 diabetes patients in all four CD4+ subsets.

All of the isolated RNA was reverse transcribed with the High Capacity cDNA Reverse Transcription Kit, so expressed TCRB transcripts were sequenced. For stem cell-like memory T cell samples, survey-depth immunoSEQ sequencing was used, averaging about 1 million total reads per sample. Sorted cells were lysed in RLT buffer, and RNA was extracted using DNase-treated RNeasy Micro or Mini kits according to cell number. Each cell subset was processed on its own to prevent cross-contamination, while patient and healthy donor samples were processed together. The immunoSEQ multiplex PCR was used to amplify TCRB sequences from cDNA, generating 87-bp fragments that spanned the CDR3 region. Amplicons were sequenced on the Illumina HiSeq platform. The paper's processing steps were these. Synthetic template baselines were used to correct PCR bias computationally, reads within Hamming distance 2 were collapsed together, and singletons that could not be merged were discarded. By aligning reads against IMGT, V, D and J genes, CDR3 length, and insertions or deletions at six rearrangement sites were assigned. Within each subset, clonotype counts were normalized to sorted cell number, and only after that were true diversity and Gini coefficients computed with the tcR R package. The overlap coefficient, calculated on TCRB nucleotide sequences, was used to quantify repertoire sharing. TCRdb took over this immuneACCESS table, retaining in-frame rearrangements with V and J assigned. Such tables are incomplete; in checked studies, under half of the missing clones stem from an unresolved V gene, and the remainder is unexplained. The DNA was the basis for D and trimming; V, J and clone size are from that table. The table for this sample lists tens of thousands of clones; more than 45% of them were counted only once. The ten biggest clones cover roughly 0.37% of the sample.

Each donor gave one peripheral blood draw, about 100 mL on average, collected into heparinised tubes. Using a panel that included CD45RO, CCR7, CD25, CD127, CD95 and CD27, naive, central memory, regulatory and stem cell-like memory CD4+ T cells were sorted on a BD FACSAria II. Every sorted population had a purity above 95%. PBMCs were isolated immediately by Lymphoprep density gradient centrifugation and stained directly without culture. To minimize batch effects, samples were stained and sorted in pairs, one healthy donor with one patient per experiment. The junction shows trimming of 3 bases on V and 2 bases on J, and the gene matches do not reach 2 bases of it. The CDR3 has 14 amino acids, counting the end cysteine and phenylalanine. Only the CDR3 region is kept as DNA, spanning 42 bases read in frame from base 1. The germline V gene gives CDR1 as SGHTA and CDR2 as FQGNSA.

The chain is made from TRBV7-2 and TRBJ2-7; TRBD1 matches 9 bases in the middle. The sequence was obtained from a man aged 18-30 years with type 1 diabetes. Material: stem cell memory CD4+ T cells from blood. What this sample's cell subset or site label stands for: stem cell-like memory CD4+ T cells. In nucleotide form, the sequence is TGTGCCAGCAGCTTTGGGACAGGGACCTACGAGCAGTACTTC. Its coded protein is CASSFGTGTYEQYF.